This T cell receptor beta chain comes out of a study of cytomegalovirus exposure and HLA in healthy donors. Study-wide findings and caveats: Earlier analysis yielded a pattern in which most TCR beta V segments were productive about 90% or about 30% of the time.

13 Jbeta primers and 60 Vbeta primers were used for the PCR. Sequencing used immunoSEQ multiplex PCR; TCRdb keeps in-frame clones, though not all of them. This listing includes some 180,000 clones. J was trimmed by 2 bases and V by 3 bases; bases with no gene match: 5. The CDR3 has 15 amino acids. Germline-derived CDR1 and CDR2 are SGDLS and YYNGEE. A word on this clone: Its antigen is undetermined.

The specimen sequenced was PBMCs. The receptor was derived from a man aged 25-45 years in good health and CMV-seronegative. The J gene is TRBJ2-5, the V gene TRBV9; 9 bases match TRBD1. The CDR3 spells CASSARDRVQETQYF. CDR3 in DNA: TGTGCCAGCAGCGCCCGGGACAGGGTACAAGAGACCCAGTACTTC.